This T cell receptor beta chain was profiled in a study of neurological immune-mediated disorders (dated by TCRdb to the late 2010s). Regarding the complete study: Peripheral blood TCR-beta repertoires from HTLV-I-associated myelopathy (HAM/TSP) patients, multiple sclerosis patients and healthy controls were compared by UMI-based sequencing. The roughly 99 TCR-beta libraries covered PBMC samples along with longitudinal samples, technical triplicates, and paired sorted CD4+ and CD8+ T-cell subsets. To precisely calculate how much the frequency of each individual clone varied, libraries were sequenced in technical triplicate. The cohort included 60 to 70 subjects: approximately 15 with HAM/TSP, approximately 34 with multiple sclerosis, and roughly 20 healthy controls.

cDNA was synthesized by template-switch 5'RACE using a primer with a 10-nucleotide random unique molecular identifier that tagged each TCR transcript. Every sequencing run covered 15-18 subjects and yielded more than 200 million TCR-beta sequences. The RNeasy kit was used for extraction of total RNA. Using the KAPA Real-time Library Amplification kit, TCR-beta VDJ regions were amplified with primers for the TCR constant region and the 5'RACE anchor. A first PCR added sample indexes and Illumina adaptors, and a second PCR then raised library yield. After Ampure bead purification, the TCR product of roughly 650 bp was size-selected on a 2% E-gel SizeSelection system. Library quality was checked on a Bioanalyzer, concentration was measured with Qubit, and libraries were quantified with the Kapa Library Quantification kit before pooling. An Illumina HiSeq 2500 was used to sequence the libraries paired-end at 2 x 150 bp. To increase sequence diversity, about 25-31% phiX was spiked into each library pool. As for how the authors treated the data: Quality-filtered reads were processed with the UMI-based MiGEC pipeline, which removed over 75% of raw TCR sequences during error correction. IMGT germline references were used for aligning VDJ genes, and each clonotype was defined as a unique CDR3 amino acid sequence together with its V-J genes. Clonal expansion, Shannon diversity, and CDR3 relatedness (CalcPairwiseDistances, ClusterSamples) were evaluated with VDJtools, and phylogenetic trees were built with CLCbio workbench. Expanded clones were defined as having at least 8 unique UMIs, based on coefficient-of-variation modelling across technical triplicates. The raw public data were reprocessed by TCRdb itself: fastp quality trimming at Q25, MiXCR clonotype calling, in-frame beta chains only. A single entry per CDR3 protein holds the most common genes and DNA from its merged rows. The V and J calls were determined by TCRdb, not by the authors. The sample yields tens of thousands of distinct CDR3 sequences; 11% were counted once. The ten largest clones take up approximately 4% of the sample.

Here is what the overall study found, with its caveats: TCR clonal expansion was highest in HAM/TSP patients and lowest in MS patients, with MS patients falling below even healthy controls. No identical CDR3 amino acid sequences were shared among expanded clones across subjects, suggesting private TCR-beta repertoires in all groups.

Read against the paper, the sample's time point label means: technical triplicate 1. Unsorted PBMC libraries were generated from 2 million PBMCs stored in RNAlater at -80 °C until RNA extraction. Peripheral blood was subjected to Ficoll-Hypaque density gradient centrifugation to isolate PBMCs, which were then cryopreserved in liquid nitrogen. CDR1 and CDR2, looked up from the germline V gene, are KGHDR and SFDVKD. The CDR3 has 11 amino acids, counting the end cysteine and phenylalanine. Only the CDR3 region is kept as DNA, spanning 33 bases read in frame from base 1. Between the V and J ends, shortened by 5 bases and 10 bases respectively, the junction contains 10 bases. This clonotype was observed at least ten times. This clone's antigen is unknown. No per-base quality is available; no much larger clone lies one base away.

The sample taken for sequencing was PBMCs. The sequence was obtained from a man in his fifties or sixties with HTLV-1-associated myelopathy (HAM/TSP). The chain joins TRBV24-1 to TRBJ1-1; the D gene is perhaps TRBD1, on 6 matching bases. The encoded CDR3 is CATSARGRAFF. The nucleotide sequence reads as follows: TGTGCCACCAGTGCCAGGGGTCGAGCTTTCTTT.